This T cell receptor beta chain appears in the sequencing data of a study of T cells in Graves' hyperthyroidism and ophthalmopathy. CDR1 is SGDLS and CDR2 is YYNGEE in the germline V gene. The CDR3 has 14 residues. The V gene lost 4 bases and the J gene lost 1 base, with 12 bases spanning the gap. Researchers took RNA transcripts and amplified the TCR beta CDR3 regions from them. TCR CDR3 underwent first-round RT-PCR with the HTBI primer set. TCRdb reprocessed the multiplex PCR reads with MiXCR, giving one entry per CDR3 protein. The sample has more than 600,000 distinct CDR3 sequences, about a sixth seen once; the top ten hold under 8.5%. This clonotype was counted ten times or more.

This chain links TRBV9 with TRBJ2-7, with D possibly TRBD1 on 6 matching bases. The material sequenced was blood. The clonotype originates from a man younger than 35 with Graves' hyperthyroidism. The CDR3 DNA is TGTGCCAGCAGCCCGAGGACAGTTTCCTACGAGCAGTACTTC. This gives the protein CASSPRTVSYEQYF.